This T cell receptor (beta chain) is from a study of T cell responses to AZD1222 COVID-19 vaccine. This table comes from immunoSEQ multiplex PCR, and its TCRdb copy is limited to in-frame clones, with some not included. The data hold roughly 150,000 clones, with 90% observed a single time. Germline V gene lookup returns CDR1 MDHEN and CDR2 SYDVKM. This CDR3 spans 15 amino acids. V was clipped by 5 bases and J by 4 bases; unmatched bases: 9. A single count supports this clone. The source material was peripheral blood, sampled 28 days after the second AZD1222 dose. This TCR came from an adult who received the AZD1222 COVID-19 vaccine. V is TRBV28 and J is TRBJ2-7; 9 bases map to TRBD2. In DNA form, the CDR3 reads TGTGCCAGCAGTGGTAGCGGGAGCAATGTGTACGAGCAGTACTTC. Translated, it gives CASSGSGSNVYEQYF.